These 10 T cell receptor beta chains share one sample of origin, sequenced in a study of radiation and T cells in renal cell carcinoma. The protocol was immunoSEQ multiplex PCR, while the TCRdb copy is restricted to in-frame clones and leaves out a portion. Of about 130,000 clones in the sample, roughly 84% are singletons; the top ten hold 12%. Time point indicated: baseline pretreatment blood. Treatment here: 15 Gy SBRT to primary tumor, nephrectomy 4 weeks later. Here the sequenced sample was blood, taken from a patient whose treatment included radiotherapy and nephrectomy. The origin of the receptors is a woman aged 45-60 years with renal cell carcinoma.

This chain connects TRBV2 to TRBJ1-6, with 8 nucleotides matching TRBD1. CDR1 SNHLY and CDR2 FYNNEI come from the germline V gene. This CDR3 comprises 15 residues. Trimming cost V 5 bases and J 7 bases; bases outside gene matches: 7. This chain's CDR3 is CASSTGQGRNSPLHF. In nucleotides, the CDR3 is TGTGCCAGCAGTACTGGACAGGGTAGAAATTCACCCCTCCACTTT.

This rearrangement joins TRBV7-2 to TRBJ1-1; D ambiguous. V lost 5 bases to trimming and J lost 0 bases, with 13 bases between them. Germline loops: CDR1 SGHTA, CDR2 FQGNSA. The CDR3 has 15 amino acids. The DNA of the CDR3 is TGTGCCAGCAGCCGTGGAGGCAGGCTGAACACTGAAGCTTTCTTT. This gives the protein CASSRGGRLNTEAFF.

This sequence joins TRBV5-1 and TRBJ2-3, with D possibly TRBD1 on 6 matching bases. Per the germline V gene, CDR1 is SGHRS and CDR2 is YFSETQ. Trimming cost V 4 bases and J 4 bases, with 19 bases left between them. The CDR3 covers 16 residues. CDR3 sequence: CASSITTGLGADTQYF. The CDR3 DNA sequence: TGCGCCAGCAGCATTACGACAGGCCTGGGAGCAGATACGCAGTATTTT.

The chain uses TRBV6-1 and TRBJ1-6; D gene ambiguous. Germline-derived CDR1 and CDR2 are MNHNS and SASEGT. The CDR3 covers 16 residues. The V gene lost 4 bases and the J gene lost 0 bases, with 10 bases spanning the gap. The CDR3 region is CASSVRLSSYNSPLHF. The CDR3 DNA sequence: TGTGCCAGCAGTGTCCGGTTGAGCTCCTATAATTCACCCCTCCACTTT.

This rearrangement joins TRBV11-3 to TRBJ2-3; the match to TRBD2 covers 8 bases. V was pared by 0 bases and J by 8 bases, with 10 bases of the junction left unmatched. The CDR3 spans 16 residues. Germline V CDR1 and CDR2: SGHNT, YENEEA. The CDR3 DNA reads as TGTGCCAGCAGCTTAGAAGGGACTAGGGTTGAGGGTACGCAGTATTTT. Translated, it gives CASSLEGTRVEGTQYF.

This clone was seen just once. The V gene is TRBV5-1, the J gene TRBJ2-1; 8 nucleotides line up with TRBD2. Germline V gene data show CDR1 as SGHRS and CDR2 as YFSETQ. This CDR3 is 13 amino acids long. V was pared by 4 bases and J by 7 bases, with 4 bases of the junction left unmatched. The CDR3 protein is CASSVLAGNEQFF. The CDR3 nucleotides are TGCGCCAGCAGCGTCTTAGCGGGGAATGAGCAGTTCTTC.

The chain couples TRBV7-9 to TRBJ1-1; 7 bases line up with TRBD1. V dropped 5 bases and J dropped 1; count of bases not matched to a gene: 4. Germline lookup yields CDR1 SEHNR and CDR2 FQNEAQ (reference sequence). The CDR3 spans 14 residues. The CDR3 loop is CASSPGGWNTEAFF. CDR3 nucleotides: TGTGCCAGCAGCCCAGGGGGTTGGAACACTGAAGCTTTCTTT. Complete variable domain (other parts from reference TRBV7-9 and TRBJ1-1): DTGVSQNPRHKITKRGQNVTFRCDPISEHNRLYWYRQTLGQGPEFLTYFQNEAQLEKSRLLSDRFSAERPKGSFSTLEIQRTEQGDSAMYLCASSPGGWNTEAFFGQGTRLTVV.

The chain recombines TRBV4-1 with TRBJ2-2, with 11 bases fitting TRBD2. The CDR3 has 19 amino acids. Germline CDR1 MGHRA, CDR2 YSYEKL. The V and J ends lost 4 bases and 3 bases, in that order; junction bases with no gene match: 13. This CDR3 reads CASSPRGTSGGSDTGELFF. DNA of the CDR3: TGCGCCAGCAGCCCAAGAGGAACTAGCGGGGGTTCGGACACCGGGGAGCTGTTTTTT.

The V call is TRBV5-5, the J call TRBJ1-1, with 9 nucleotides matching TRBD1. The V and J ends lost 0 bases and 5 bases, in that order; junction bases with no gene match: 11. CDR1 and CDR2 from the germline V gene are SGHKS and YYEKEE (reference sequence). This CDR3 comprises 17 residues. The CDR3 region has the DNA TGTGCCAGCAGCTTGGCCCGGGCAGCCGACAGGGGGACTGAAGCTTTCTTT. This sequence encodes CASSLARAADRGTEAFF.

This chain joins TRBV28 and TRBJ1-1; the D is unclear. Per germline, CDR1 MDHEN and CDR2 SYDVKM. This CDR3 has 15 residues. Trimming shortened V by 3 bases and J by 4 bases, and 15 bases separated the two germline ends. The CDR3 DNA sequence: TGTGCCAGCAGTTTTCCGGCAGGTGAAGGCACTGAAGCTTTCTTT. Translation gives CASSFPAGEGTEAFF.